The 32 T cell receptor beta chains listed next were all sequenced from one sample in a study of T cells in Graves' hyperthyroidism and ophthalmopathy. It was RNA transcripts that yielded the amplified TCR beta CDR3 regions. Using the HTBI primer set, a first-round RT-PCR was run on the TCR CDR3. TCRdb redid the calling of the multiplex PCR reads with MiXCR, one entry per CDR3 protein. The sample consists of about 700,000 distinct CDR3 sequences, approximately 14% of them appearing once. Material: blood. These receptors came from a woman younger than 30 with Graves' hyperthyroidism.

This clonotype was counted at least ten times. The V and J genes are TRBV6-2 or TRBV6-3 and TRBJ1-2; D is ambiguous. CDR3 size: 12 residues. Trimming left V 2 bases short and J 4 bases short, with 5 bases between. Germline CDR1 and CDR2: MNHEY and SVGEGT. The CDR3 DNA is TGTGCCAGCAGTTACAGGATCTATGGCTACACCTTC. It is translated as CASSYRIYGYTF.

This clonotype was seen ten or more times. V usage is TRBV28 and J usage is TRBJ1-6, with a tentative D call TRBD1 (5 bases). CDR1 is MDHEN and CDR2 is SYDVKM in the germline V gene. The CDR3 has 16 residues. Between the trimmed V and J ends, which lost 5 bases and 0 bases, there was a span of 11 bases. In DNA form, the CDR3 reads TGTGCCAGCAGTCCAGCAGGGAGCTCCTATAATTCACCCCTCCACTTT. This gives the protein CASSPAGSSYNSPLHF.

The chain links TRBV20-1 to TRBJ2-1, with 7 nucleotides matching TRBD2. This CDR3 spans 14 amino acids. From germline, CDR1 is DFQATT and CDR2 SNEGSKA (reference sequence). The CDR3 nucleotides are TGCAGCAGGCCCCGCGGGAGACTAGACAATGAGCAGTTCTTC. Translating it yields CSRPRGRLDNEQFF.

This clonotype was observed a handful of times. The gene calls are TRBV28 and TRBJ2-5; 8 positions agree with TRBD2. V was clipped by 7 bases and J by 5 bases; unmatched bases: 3. CDR1 MDHEN and CDR2 SYDVKM come from the germline V gene. This CDR3 is built from 12 residues. CDR3 region: CASTSGSETQYF. CDR3 nucleotides: TGTGCCAGCACGAGCGGGAGCGAGACCCAGTACTTC.

There are many counts of this clonotype. The chain has TRBV2 and TRBJ1-4; TRBD1 agrees at 7 bases. Germline lookup yields CDR1 SNHLY and CDR2 FYNNEI. CDR3 length: 16 amino acids. Trimming cost V 5 bases and J 0 bases; bases outside gene matches: 6. The CDR3 is CASSLTGRTTNEKLFF. The CDR3 region has the DNA TGTGCCAGCAGTTTGACAGGGCGGACAACTAATGAAAAACTGTTTTTT.

This clonotype was observed a handful of times. This chain joins TRBV6-1 and TRBJ2-7; 7 nucleotides align to TRBD1. The CDR3 consists of 16 residues. Germline loops: CDR1 MNHNS, CDR2 SASEGT. The V gene end was trimmed by 6 bases and the J gene end by 2 bases; junction bases not matched to a gene: 13. The CDR3 protein is CASRDAVGGSAYEQYF. The CDR3 DNA reads as TGTGCCAGCAGGGACGCTGTAGGGGGCTCAGCCTACGAGCAGTACTTC.

This chain links TRBV19 with TRBJ2-7; 10 bases are shared with TRBD1. After removal of 4 bases from V and 4 bases from J, the junction contained 10 bases not matched to a gene. CDR3 length: 16 amino acids. CDR1 and CDR2 (germline): LNHDA, SQIVND (reference sequence). CDR3 nucleotide sequence: TGTGCCAGTAGTAACACCGGGACAGGGGTCTATTACGAGCAGTACTTC. It is translated as CASSNTGTGVYYEQYF.

This clonotype has just a few counts. The chain carries TRBV12-3 or TRBV12-4 and TRBJ1-1; no firm D call. V lost 3 bases and J 3 bases, leaving 5 bases between the germline ends. The CDR3 has 12 residues. This CDR3 is CASSFSYTEAFF. CDR3 in DNA: TGTGCCAGCAGTTTTTCCTACACTGAAGCTTTCTTT.

This chain links TRBV19 with TRBJ2-2; a weak D match, TRBD2 (5 bases). V was trimmed by 5 bases and J by 0 bases, leaving 10 bases between them. Per germline, CDR1 LNHDA and CDR2 SQIVND (reference sequence). The CDR3 is 15 amino acids. CDR3 DNA: TGTGCCAGTAGTTACGTGGGAGCGAACACCGGGGAGCTGTTTTTT. This translates into CASSYVGANTGELFF. Filled out from reference TRBV19 and TRBJ2-2, the complete variable domain reads DGGITQSPKYLFRKEGQNVTLSCEQNLNHDAMYWYRQDPGQGLRLIYYSQIVNDFQKGDIAEGYSVSREKKESFPLTVTSAQKNPTAFYLCASSYVGANTGELFFGEGSRLTVL.

This clonotype was observed at least ten times. The chain joins TRBV3-1 to TRBJ2-7; the match to TRBD2 covers 8 bases. V trimming: 3 bases; J trimming: 5 bases; junction bases outside the gene matches: 6. The germline V gene has CDR1 LGHDT and CDR2 YNNKEL (reference sequence). The CDR3 runs 14 residues. In DNA, the CDR3 is TGTGCCAGCAGCCAGACGGGAGGGGTCGACGAGCAGTACTTC. Translating gives CASSQTGGVDEQYF.

This clonotype occurred a few times. V is TRBV19 and J is TRBJ2-2; TRBD1 matches at 11 bases. CDR3 size: 14 residues. V was pared by 8 bases and J by 3 bases, with 2 bases of the junction left unmatched. The germline V gene encodes CDR1 LNHDA and CDR2 SQIVND (reference sequence). CDR3 residues: CASWDRGYTGELFF. CDR3 nucleotide sequence: TGTGCCAGTTGGGACAGGGGGTACACCGGGGAGCTGTTTTTT.

This clonotype was recorded many times. The CDR3 bases are TGTGCCAGCAGTTACGGGTCGGGACAGCTCCACGAGCAGTACTTC. It encodes CASSYGSGQLHEQYF. The chain employs TRBV6-1 and TRBJ2-7; 7 bases are a match to TRBD1. The CDR3 totals 15 residues. Trimming at V came to 5 bases and at J to 5 bases, leaving 12 bases not matched to a gene. Germline V gene lookup returns CDR1 MNHNS and CDR2 SASEGT.

There are many counts of this clonotype. CDR3 amino acids: CASSHPSGSGDTQYF. Written as DNA, the CDR3 is TGTGCCAGCAGCCACCCCTCGGGATCGGGGGATACGCAGTATTTT. J is TRBJ2-3 and V is TRBV13, with D tentatively TRBD2 (5 bases). V was clipped by 5 bases and J by 6 bases, with 18 bases between them. The CDR3 runs 15 residues. From germline, CDR1 is PRHDT and CDR2 FYEKMQ (reference sequence).

A few counts support this clonotype. The CDR3 is CASRSFGRYFPDTQYF. The DNA of the CDR3 is TGTGCCAGCAGGTCATTCGGGAGGTACTTCCCAGATACGCAGTATTTT. The chain employs TRBV6-2 or TRBV6-3 and TRBJ2-3; 7 nucleotides match TRBD2. The V segment lost 6 bases and the J segment 4 bases; nucleotides outside the gene matches: 13. Germline assignment: CDR1 MNHEY and CDR2 SVGEGT. This CDR3 spans 16 amino acids.

This clonotype has a count of ten or more. The rearrangement uses TRBV28 and TRBJ1-2; tentative D call: TRBD1 (5 bases). The CDR3 runs to 13 residues. Germline CDR1 and CDR2: MDHEN and SYDVKM. Deletions cut 3 bases from V and 8 bases from J, with 13 bases between. CDR3 coding DNA: TGTGCCAGCAGTTTTCGGGGCGCGGGAGGCTACACCTTC. It codes for CASSFRGAGGYTF.

The chain has TRBV2 and TRBJ1-1; the match to TRBD1 covers 7 bases. The CDR3 contains 14 residues. Losses at the gene ends were 6 bases for V and 4 bases for J; bases not matched to a gene: 8. Germline CDR1 SNHLY, CDR2 FYNNEI. The CDR3 sequence is CASSPHRGGTEAFF. CDR3 nucleotides: TGTGCCAGCAGCCCCCACAGGGGTGGCACTGAAGCTTTCTTT.

This rearrangement joins TRBV27 to TRBJ2-1, with D possibly being TRBD1 (6 bases). V shed 8 bases and J shed 0 bases, with 11 bases lying between them. The CDR3 extends over 14 amino acids. The germline V gene encodes CDR1 MNHEY and CDR2 SMNVEV (reference sequence). The CDR3: CASGGQSSYNEQFF. Written as DNA, the CDR3 is TGTGCCAGCGGCGGACAGAGCTCCTACAATGAGCAGTTCTTC.

This clonotype was found a few times. The V gene is TRBV7-3, the J gene TRBJ2-2; no firm D call. Germline V gene data show CDR1 as SGHTA and CDR2 as FQGTGA. Deletions cut 6 bases from V and 5 bases from J, with 10 bases between. This CDR3 has 13 residues. CDR3 in amino acids: CASRPAWTGELFF. Written as DNA, the CDR3 is TGTGCCAGCAGACCCGCGTGGACCGGGGAGCTGTTTTTT. The whole variable domain, remainder taken from reference TRBV7-3 and TRBJ2-2, is GAGVSQTPSNKVTEKGKYVELRCDPISGHTALYWYRQSLGQGPEFLIYFQGTGAADDSGLPNDRFFAVRPEGSVSTLKIQRTERGDSAVYLCASRPAWTGELFFGEGSRLTVL.

The genes are TRBV2 and TRBJ2-7, with 13 bases lining up with TRBD2. The CDR3 is 19 residues long. V lost 2 bases to trimming and J lost 3 bases; unmatched junction nucleotides: 13. In germline, CDR1 is SNHLY, CDR2 FYNNEI. The CDR3 coding sequence is TGTGCCAGCAGTGAATTTTTTGGACTAGCGGGAGTTGTCGACTACGAGCAGTACTTC. It codes for CASSEFFGLAGVVDYEQYF.

This clonotype showed up many times. This rearrangement joins TRBV2 to TRBJ2-1, with 7 bases matching TRBD1. The germline V gene encodes CDR1 SNHLY and CDR2 FYNNEI. This CDR3 has 15 amino acids. V lost 5 bases and J lost 2; bases outside the gene matches: 6. CDR3 DNA: TGTGCCAGCAGTTATGAGGGACAGCCCTACAATGAGCAGTTCTTC. Encoded protein: CASSYEGQPYNEQFF.

This clonotype was detected only a few times. V is TRBV4-1 and J is TRBJ1-4; the D is unclear. Germline CDR1 and CDR2: MGHRA and YSYEKL. V was pared by 0 bases and J by 4 bases, with 9 bases between. This CDR3 comprises 15 residues. CDR3 sequence reads: CASSQDPAFNEKLFF. CDR3 nucleotides: TGCGCCAGCAGCCAAGATCCAGCTTTTAATGAAAAACTGTTTTTT.

In this sample, this clonotype turned up many times. The rearrangement links TRBV6-2 or TRBV6-3 to TRBJ1-2; D gene uncertain. This CDR3 is built from 13 residues. V lost 11 bases to trimming and J lost 6 bases, with 19 bases between them. CDR1 is MNHEY and CDR2 is SVGEGT in the germline V gene. The CDR3 DNA sequence: TGTGCCGCTTACAAGCGGGATCGGAATGGCTACACCTTC. Translation gives CAAYKRDRNGYTF.

This clonotype was detected many times. The rearrangement uses TRBV13 and TRBJ2-3, with TRBD2 as a possible D gene (6 bases). Germline CDR1 is PRHDT and CDR2 is FYEKMQ (reference sequence). CDR3 size: 13 residues. V lost 5 bases and J lost 4, with 10 bases in between. CDR3 DNA sequence: TGTGCCAGCAGCCCCTGGAGGGCAGATACGCAGTATTTT. This encodes CASSPWRADTQYF.

This clonotype has ten or more counts. The chain couples TRBV20-1 to TRBJ2-3; D is unresolved. This CDR3 region has 13 residues. Trimming took off 6 bases at V and 4 bases at J, with 14 bases between the two ends. Germline CDR1 and CDR2: DFQATT and SNEGSKA (reference sequence). The CDR3 region has the DNA TGCAGTGCGCCTAACCCAGCATCAGATACGCAGTATTTT. Translating gives CSAPNPASDTQYF.

The sample holds a few counts of this clonotype. V is TRBV2 and J is TRBJ1-6; D gene unclear. V lost 1 base to trimming and J lost 2 bases, with 6 bases between them. Germline V gene data show CDR1 as SNHLY and CDR2 as FYNNEI. This CDR3 is built from 15 residues. The CDR3 here is CASSEDGTYNSPLHF. In nucleotides, the CDR3 is TGTGCCAGCAGTGAAGACGGAACCTATAATTCACCCCTCCACTTT.

The V gene is TRBV19, the J gene TRBJ1-5; D perhaps matches TRBD1 (5 bases). Germline loops: CDR1 LNHDA, CDR2 SQIVND (reference sequence). The CDR3 length is 16 residues. V shed 5 bases and J shed 6 bases, with 20 bases lying between them. CDR3 in amino acids: CASSSLSRGSGQPQHF. CDR3 coding DNA: TGTGCCAGTAGTTCGCTTTCTAGGGGCAGTGGTCAGCCCCAGCATTTT.

This clonotype was seen a few times. The conserved phenylalanine or tryptophan is not found at the CDR3 terminus, so this likely reflects a read error. The V and J genes are TRBV20-1 and TRBJ2-7; D might be TRBD2 (6 bases). Germline V gene lookup returns CDR1 DFQATT and CDR2 SNEGSKA (reference sequence). With 5 bases removed from V and 4 bases from J, the gap between germline ends came to 18 bases. The CDR3 covers 14 residues. CDR3 amino acids: CSAPGIRAGYEQYS. The CDR3, as DNA: TGCAGTGCTCCCGGGATCAGGGCGGGGTACGAGCAGTACTCC.

The table lists this clonotype with many counts. The chain combines TRBV2 with TRBJ2-7; 8 bases match TRBD1. Germline values: CDR1 SNHLY, CDR2 FYNNEI. The V gene end was trimmed by 7 bases and the J gene end by 6 bases; junction bases not matched to a gene: 5. This CDR3 has 12 residues. CDR3 amino acids: CASIETGAEQYF. The CDR3, as DNA: TGTGCCAGCATCGAGACAGGGGCCGAGCAGTACTTC. The variable domain in full, with the rest retrieved from reference TRBV2 and TRBJ2-7, is EPEVTQTPSHQVTQMGQEVILRCVPISNHLYFYWYRQILGQKVEFLVSFYNNEISEKSEIFDDQFSVERPDGSNFTLKIRSTKLEDSAMYFCASIETGAEQYFGPGTRLTVT.

This clonotype was picked up many times. V usage is TRBV18 and J usage is TRBJ1-5; TRBD1 might be the D (5 bases). Germline CDR1 is KGHSH and CDR2 is LQKENI. CDR3 length: 15 residues. The V and J ends lost 3 bases and 0 bases respectively, with 9 bases between them. CDR3 coding DNA: TGTGCCAGCTCACCCAGGGACGCTAGCAATCAGCCCCAGCATTTT. This codes for CASSPRDASNQPQHF.

The genes are TRBV20-1 and TRBJ2-1; the match to TRBD2 covers 9 bases. The CDR3 is 15 residues long. Germline V lookup: CDR1 DFQATT, CDR2 SNEGSKA (reference sequence). J was trimmed by 6 bases and V by 3 bases; bases with no gene match: 9. This CDR3 reads CSASRGGRALNEQFF. CDR3 nucleotide sequence: TGCAGTGCTAGTAGGGGCGGGAGGGCCCTCAATGAGCAGTTCTTC.

Only a few counts were recorded for this clonotype. The rearrangement links TRBV7-9 to TRBJ2-4; D is undetermined. Trimming removed 5 bases at V and 6 bases at J, with 14 bases between. The CDR3 totals 14 residues. Germline CDR1 and CDR2: SEHNR and FQNEAQ (reference sequence). The DNA for the CDR3 is TGTGCCAGCAGCCCCCCCCCGACCGGAAACATTCAGTACTTC. Protein: CASSPPPTGNIQYF.

Many counts were recorded for this clonotype. This rearrangement joins TRBV20-1 to TRBJ2-1; D is unclear. V shed 3 bases and J shed 4 bases, with 7 bases lying between them. Germline V CDR1 and CDR2: DFQATT, SNEGSKA (reference sequence). CDR3 length equals 12 residues. CDR3 sequence (DNA): TGCAGTGCTAGTTCCCCGTACAATGAGCAGTTCTTC. Amino acid sequence: CSASSPYNEQFF.